This T cell receptor (beta chain) was sequenced during a study of blood T cells in healthy people across ages. Total RNA, at least 5 micrograms per sample, came from PBMCs. Sample-barcoded 5' priming and a J-beta primer mix drove a second PCR of 7 to 11 cycles. TCRdb reanalysed the 5' RACE reads using MiXCR and keeps one entry per CDR3 protein. The sample includes more than 1.4 million distinct CDR3 sequences, approximately 38% seen only once; the top ten take less than 8%. Germline trimming cut 0 bases from V and 9 bases from J; bases unmatched to any gene: 7. CDR3 length: 16 amino acids. The sample comprised blood. The chain is built from TRBV12-3 or TRBV12-4 and TRBJ2-1; TRBD2 matches at 11 bases. The sequence came from a woman younger than 30 in good health. CDR3 bases: TGTGCCAGCAGTTTAGCGTGGCTAGCGGGAGGAGTTGAGCAGTTCTTC. It specifies CASSLAWLAGGVEQFF.